Listed below are T cell receptor beta chains from one sample, sequenced in a study of cytomegalovirus exposure and HLA in healthy donors. Libraries were prepared by immunoSEQ multiplex PCR; TCRdb keeps only in-frame clonotypes and omits some of them. The data contain fewer than 150,000 clones, more than 60% of them seen just once; the ten biggest clones take up 2.5% to 3%. Specimen: PBMCs. The receptors were sampled from a male donor in good health and CMV-seronegative. The CDR3 runs from the conserved cysteine through the conserved F or W. The D gene is left open where the match is weak. A row's size may be missing; if present it is once, few, many or a size class.

CDR3 protein: CAWSVGPSGHGADTQYF
CDR3 DNA: TGTGCCTGGTCGGTAGGGCCTAGCGGCCATGGGGCAGATACGCAGTATTTT
J gene: TRBJ2-3
clone size: .
D gene: TRBD2
V gene: TRBV30

CDR3 protein: CASNVGGGYTGELFF
CDR3 DNA: TGTGCCAGTAACGTTGGGGGGGGATACACCGGGGAGCTGTTTTTT
J gene: TRBJ2-2
clone size: .
D gene: TRBD2
V gene: TRBV6-5

CDR3 protein: CASSETTGPMYEQYF
CDR3 DNA: TGTGCCAGCAGTGAAACGACAGGGCCGATGTACGAGCAGTACTTC
J gene: TRBJ2-7
clone size: .
D gene: TRBD1
V gene: TRBV6-1

CDR3 protein: CASTRQGAFYEQYF
CDR3 DNA: TGTGCCAGCACCAGACAGGGGGCGTTCTACGAGCAGTACTTC
J gene: TRBJ2-7
clone size: .
D gene: TRBD1
V gene: TRBV5-4

CDR3 protein: CASSLKRYTGDCEAFF
CDR3 DNA: TGTGCCAGCAGCTTAAAAAGGTACACGGGAGATTGTGAAGCTTTCTTT
J gene: TRBJ1-1
clone size: .
D gene: .
V gene: TRBV7-2

CDR3 protein: CAISEQGPTEAFF
CDR3 DNA: TGTGCCATCAGTGAACAGGGACCCACTGAAGCTTTCTTT
J gene: TRBJ1-1
clone size: .
D gene: .
V gene: TRBV10-3

CDR3 protein: CASRRTGFNYEQYF
CDR3 DNA: TGTGCCAGCAGGAGGACAGGGTTTAACTACGAGCAGTACTTC
J gene: TRBJ2-7
clone size: few
D gene: TRBD1
V gene: TRBV6-1

CDR3 protein: CASSMTGGPTGELFF
CDR3 DNA: TGTGCCAGTAGTATGACCGGGGGGCCCACCGGGGAGCTGTTTTTT
J gene: TRBJ2-2
clone size: .
D gene: .
V gene: TRBV19

CDR3 protein: CASSPSREYNEQFF
CDR3 DNA: TGTGCCAGCAGCCCTTCCCGGGAGTACAATGAGCAGTTCTTC
J gene: TRBJ2-1
clone size: .
D gene: .
V gene: TRBV7-3

CDR3 protein: CASRLTGFGYGYPF
CDR3 DNA: TGTGCCAGCAGATTGACAGGTTTCGGCTATGGCTACCCCTTC
J gene: TRBJ1-2
clone size: .
D gene: .
V gene: TRBV27